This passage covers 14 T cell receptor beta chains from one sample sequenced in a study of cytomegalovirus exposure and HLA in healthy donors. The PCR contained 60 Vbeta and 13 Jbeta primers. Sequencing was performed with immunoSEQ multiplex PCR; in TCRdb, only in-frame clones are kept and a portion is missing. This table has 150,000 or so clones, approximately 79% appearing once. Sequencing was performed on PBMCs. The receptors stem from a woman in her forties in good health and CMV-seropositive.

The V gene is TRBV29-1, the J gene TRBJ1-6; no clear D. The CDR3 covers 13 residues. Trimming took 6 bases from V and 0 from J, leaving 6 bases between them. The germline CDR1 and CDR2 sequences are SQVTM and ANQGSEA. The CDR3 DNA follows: TGCAGCGTAGGGAGCTCCTATAATTCACCCCTCCACTTT. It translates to CSVGSSYNSPLHF. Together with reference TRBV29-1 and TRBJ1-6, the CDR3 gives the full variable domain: SAVISQKPSRDICQRGTSLTIQCQVDSQVTMMFWYRQQPGQSLTLIATANQGSEATYESGFVIDKFPISRPNLTFSTLTVSNMSPEDSSIYLCSVGSSYNSPLHFGNGTRLTVT.

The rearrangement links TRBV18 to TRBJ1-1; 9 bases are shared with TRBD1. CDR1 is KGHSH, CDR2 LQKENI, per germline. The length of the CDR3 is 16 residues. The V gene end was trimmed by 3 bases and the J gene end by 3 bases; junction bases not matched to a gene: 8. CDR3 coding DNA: TGTGCCAGCTCACCTAACGGACAGGGGATTCACACTGAAGCTTTCTTT. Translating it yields CASSPNGQGIHTEAFF.

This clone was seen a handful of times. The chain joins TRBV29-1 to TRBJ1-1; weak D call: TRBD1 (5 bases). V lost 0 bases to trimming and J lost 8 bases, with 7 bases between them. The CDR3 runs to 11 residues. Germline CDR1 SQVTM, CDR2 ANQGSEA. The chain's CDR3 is CSVEDGQEAFF. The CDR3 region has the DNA TGCAGCGTTGAAGATGGACAAGAAGCTTTCTTT.

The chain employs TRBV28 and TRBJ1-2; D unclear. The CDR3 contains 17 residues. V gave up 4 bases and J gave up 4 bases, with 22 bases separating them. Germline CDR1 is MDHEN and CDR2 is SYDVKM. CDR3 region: CASSSPTAGSSGYGYTF. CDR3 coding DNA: TGTGCCAGCAGTTCCCCAACCGCGGGAAGTTCGGGCTATGGCTACACCTTC.

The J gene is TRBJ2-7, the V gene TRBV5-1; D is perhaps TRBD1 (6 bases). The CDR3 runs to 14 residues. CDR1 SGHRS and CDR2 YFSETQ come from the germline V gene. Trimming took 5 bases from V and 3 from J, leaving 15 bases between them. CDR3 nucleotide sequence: TGCGCCAGCAGTTTAGACAGGACCGTCTACGAGCAGTACTTC. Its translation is CASSLDRTVYEQYF.

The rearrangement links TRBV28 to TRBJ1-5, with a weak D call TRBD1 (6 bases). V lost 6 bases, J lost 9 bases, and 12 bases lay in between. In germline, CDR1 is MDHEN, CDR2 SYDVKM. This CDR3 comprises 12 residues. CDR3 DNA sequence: TGTGCCAGCAGACAGGGCCATAGGCCCCAGCATTTT. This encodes CASRQGHRPQHF.

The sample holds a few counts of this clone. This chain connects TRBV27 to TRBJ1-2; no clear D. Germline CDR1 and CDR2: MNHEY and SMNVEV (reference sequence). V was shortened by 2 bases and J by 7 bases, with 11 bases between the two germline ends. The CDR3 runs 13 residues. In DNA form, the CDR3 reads TGTGCCAGCAGTTTAGGTGGGCGCGCTGGCTACACCTTC. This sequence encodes CASSLGGRAGYTF.

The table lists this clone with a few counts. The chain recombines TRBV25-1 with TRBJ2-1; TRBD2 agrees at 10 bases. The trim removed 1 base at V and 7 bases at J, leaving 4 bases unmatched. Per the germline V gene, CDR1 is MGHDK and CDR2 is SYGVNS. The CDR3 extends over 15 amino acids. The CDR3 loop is CASSEFSGGRNEQFF. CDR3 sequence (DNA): TGTGCCAGCAGTGAATTTAGCGGGGGGCGGAATGAGCAGTTCTTC.

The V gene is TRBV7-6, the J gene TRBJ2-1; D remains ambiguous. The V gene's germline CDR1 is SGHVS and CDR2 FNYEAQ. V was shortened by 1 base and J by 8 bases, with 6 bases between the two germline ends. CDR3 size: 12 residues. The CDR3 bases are TGTGCCAGCAGCTTAGTCTCCGATGAGCAGTTCTTC. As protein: CASSLVSDEQFF.

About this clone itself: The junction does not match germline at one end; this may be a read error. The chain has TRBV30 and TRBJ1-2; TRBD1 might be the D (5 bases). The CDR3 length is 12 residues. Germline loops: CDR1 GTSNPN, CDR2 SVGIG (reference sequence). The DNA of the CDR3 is TGTGCCTGGAGACAGGATCTCTATCGCTACACCTTC. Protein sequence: CAWRQDLYRYTF.

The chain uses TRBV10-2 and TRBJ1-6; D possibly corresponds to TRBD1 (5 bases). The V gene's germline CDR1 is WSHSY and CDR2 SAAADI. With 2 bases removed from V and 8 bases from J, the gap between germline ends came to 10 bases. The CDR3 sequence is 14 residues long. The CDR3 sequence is CASSEGQGYSPLHF. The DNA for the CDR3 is TGCGCCAGCAGTGAGGGTCAGGGTTATTCACCCCTCCACTTT.

CDR3 DNA: TGTGCCAGCAGCCCCGGGTACGATCCCGGCCCGGGTCCCCAGTACTTC. Translating gives CASSPGYDPGPGPQYF. The chain carries TRBV7-9 and TRBJ2-5, with unresolved D. Germline CDR1 reads SEHNR; CDR2 reads FQNEAQ (reference sequence). The CDR3 runs to 16 residues. Trimming removed 5 bases at V and 9 bases at J, with 25 bases between.

CDR3 amino acids: CASSGKGADLTYYGYTF. The CDR3, as DNA: TGTGCCAGCAGTGGAAAGGGGGCTGATCTCACCTACTATGGCTACACCTTC. The rearrangement links TRBV2 to TRBJ1-2; 7 bases match TRBD1. The CDR3 consists of 17 residues. Germline values: CDR1 SNHLY, CDR2 FYNNEI. V was pared by 4 bases and J by 3 bases, with 14 bases of the junction left unmatched.

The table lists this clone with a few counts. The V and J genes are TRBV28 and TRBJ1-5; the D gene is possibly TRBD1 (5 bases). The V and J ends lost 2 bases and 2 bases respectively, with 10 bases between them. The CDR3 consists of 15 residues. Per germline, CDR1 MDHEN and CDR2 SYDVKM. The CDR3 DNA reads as TGTGCCAGCAGTTTAGTTAGGGGCGGCAATCAGCCCCAGCATTTT. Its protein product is CASSLVRGGNQPQHF.